This T cell receptor (beta chain) emerged from a study of blood T cells in healthy people across ages. Study-wide findings and caveats: A roughly linear fall in TCR beta diversity per million T cells was seen with increasing age.

It was with a sample-barcoded 5' primer and a J-beta primer mix that a second PCR of roughly 6 to 12 cycles was run. No fewer than 3 million CDR3-containing paired-end reads came from each sample. TCRdb itself ran the 5' RACE reads through MiXCR, one entry per CDR3 protein. The sample has around 990,000 distinct CDR3 sequences; approximately 26% are singletons. This CDR3 spans 12 amino acids. The germline V and J ends were trimmed by 4 bases and 6 bases, with 12 bases remaining between them. Looked up from germline, CDR1 is DFQATT and CDR2 is SNEGSKA (reference sequence). With regard to this clonotype: The target antigen is unknown.

Samples each had at least 5.5 micrograms of total RNA extracted. The same data also went into a second study, on T cells of mothers and their children. This second study says: Six children, together with their three healthy Caucasian mothers, made up the donors.

The chain couples TRBV20-1 to TRBJ1-2; tentatively, D is TRBD1 (5 bases). Source material: blood. This sequence originates from a girl aged 2 to 9 in good health. CDR3: CSATGTSDGYTF. In DNA form, the CDR3 reads TGCAGTGCTACCGGGACGAGCGATGGCTACACCTTC.